The T cell receptor (beta chain) described here comes from a study of glioma-infiltrating T cells after dendritic cell vaccination. Study background: Autologous tumor lysate-pulsed dendritic cell vaccination was given between the early 2000s and the early 2010s.

As for time point: after dendritic cell vaccination, including at tumor progression/relapse. Generated by immunoSEQ multiplex PCR, the TCRdb table keeps only in-frame clones and is missing some. The sample records about 76,000 clones, around 87% being singletons. The CDR3 contains 16 residues. Between the trimmed V and J ends, which lost 4 bases and 5 bases, there was a span of 16 bases. CDR1 SGHNT and CDR2 YYREEE come from the germline V gene (reference sequence). This material consisted of blood, taken after dendritic cell vaccination. The V call is TRBV5-4, the J call TRBJ1-6; D might be TRBD1 (5 bases). This receptor was obtained from a human donor with glioblastoma. The CDR3 DNA sequence: TGTGCCAGCAGCCCCGTCAGGGCGGGAAATAATTCACCCCTCCACTTT. Amino acids: CASSPVRAGNNSPLHF.